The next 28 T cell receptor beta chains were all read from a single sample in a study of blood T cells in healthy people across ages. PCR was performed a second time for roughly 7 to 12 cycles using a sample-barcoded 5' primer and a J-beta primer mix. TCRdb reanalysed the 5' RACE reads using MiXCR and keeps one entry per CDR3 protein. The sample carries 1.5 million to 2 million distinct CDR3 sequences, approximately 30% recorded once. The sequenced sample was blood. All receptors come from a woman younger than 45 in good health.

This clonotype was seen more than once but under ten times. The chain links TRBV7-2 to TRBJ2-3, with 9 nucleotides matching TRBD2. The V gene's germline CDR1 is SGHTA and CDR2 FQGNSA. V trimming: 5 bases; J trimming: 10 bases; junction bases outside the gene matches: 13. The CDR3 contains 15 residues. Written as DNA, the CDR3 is TGTGCCAGCAGCCCCCCTAGCGGGGTCCAAAGGGCGCAGTATTTT. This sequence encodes CASSPPSGVQRAQYF. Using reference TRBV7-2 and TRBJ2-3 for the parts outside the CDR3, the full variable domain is GAGVSQSPSNKVTEKGKDVELRCDPISGHTALYWYRQSLGQGLEFLIYFQGNSAPDKSGLPSDRFSAERTGGSVSTLTIQRTQQEDSAVYLCASSPPSGVQRAQYFGPGTRLTVL.

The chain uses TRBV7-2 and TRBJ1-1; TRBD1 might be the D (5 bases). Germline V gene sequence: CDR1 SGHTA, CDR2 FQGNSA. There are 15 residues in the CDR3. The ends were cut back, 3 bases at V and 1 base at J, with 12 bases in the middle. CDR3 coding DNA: TGTGCCAGCAGCTTGGGGGGGGTAAAGAACACTGAAGCTTTCTTT. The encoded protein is CASSLGGVKNTEAFF.

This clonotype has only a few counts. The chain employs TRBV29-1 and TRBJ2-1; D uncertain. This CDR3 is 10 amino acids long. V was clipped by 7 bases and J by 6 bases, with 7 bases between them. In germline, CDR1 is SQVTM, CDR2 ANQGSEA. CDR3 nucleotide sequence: TGCAGCGGGACCAGCAATGAGCAGTTCTTC. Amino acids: CSGTSNEQFF.

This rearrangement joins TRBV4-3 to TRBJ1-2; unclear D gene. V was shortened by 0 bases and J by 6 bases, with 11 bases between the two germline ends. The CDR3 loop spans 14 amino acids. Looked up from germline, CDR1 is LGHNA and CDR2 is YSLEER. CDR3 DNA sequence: TGCGCCAGCAGCCAAGATGTGGCCGGGGATGGCTACACCTTC. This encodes CASSQDVAGDGYTF.

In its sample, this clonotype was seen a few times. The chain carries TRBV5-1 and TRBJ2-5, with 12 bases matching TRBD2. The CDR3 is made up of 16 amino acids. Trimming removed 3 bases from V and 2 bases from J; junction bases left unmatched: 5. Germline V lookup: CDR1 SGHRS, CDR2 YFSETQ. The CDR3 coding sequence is TGCGCCAGCAGCTCGGGGGGGACTAGCGGGCAAGAGACCCAGTACTTC. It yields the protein CASSSGGTSGQETQYF.

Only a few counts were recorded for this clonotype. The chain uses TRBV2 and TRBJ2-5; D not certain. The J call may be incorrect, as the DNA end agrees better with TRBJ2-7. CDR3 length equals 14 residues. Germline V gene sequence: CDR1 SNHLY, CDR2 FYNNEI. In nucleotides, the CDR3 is TGTGCCAGCAGTAAAGAGGAACCCCTTTACGAGCAGTACTTC. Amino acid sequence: CASSKEEPLYEQYF.

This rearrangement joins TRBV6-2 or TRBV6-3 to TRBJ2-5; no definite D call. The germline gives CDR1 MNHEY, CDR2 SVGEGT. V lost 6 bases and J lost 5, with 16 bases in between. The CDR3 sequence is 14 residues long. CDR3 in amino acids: CASSQRFRLETQYF. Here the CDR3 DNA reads TGTGCCAGCAGCCAGAGGTTTAGATTGGAGACCCAGTACTTC.

CDR3 in DNA: TGTGCCAGCAGCTTCAGCTGGGGCTACACCTTC. Translated: CASSFSWGYTF. The chain carries TRBV5-6 and TRBJ1-2; D not resolved. This CDR3 has 11 amino acids. V shed 2 bases and J shed 8 bases, with 7 bases lying between them. The germline V gene has CDR1 SGHDT and CDR2 YYEEEE.

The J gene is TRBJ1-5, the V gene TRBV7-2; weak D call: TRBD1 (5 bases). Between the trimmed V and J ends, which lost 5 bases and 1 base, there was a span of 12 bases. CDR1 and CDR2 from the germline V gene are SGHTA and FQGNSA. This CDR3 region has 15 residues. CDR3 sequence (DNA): TGTGCCAGCAGCGAGCCGGGACTGAGCAATCAGCCCCAGCATTTT. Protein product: CASSEPGLSNQPQHF.

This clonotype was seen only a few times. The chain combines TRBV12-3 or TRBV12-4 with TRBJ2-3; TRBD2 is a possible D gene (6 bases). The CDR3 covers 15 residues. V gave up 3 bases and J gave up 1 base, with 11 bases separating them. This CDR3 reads CASSFWRGRTDTQYF. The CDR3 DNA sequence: TGTGCCAGCAGTTTCTGGCGGGGACGCACAGATACGCAGTATTTT.

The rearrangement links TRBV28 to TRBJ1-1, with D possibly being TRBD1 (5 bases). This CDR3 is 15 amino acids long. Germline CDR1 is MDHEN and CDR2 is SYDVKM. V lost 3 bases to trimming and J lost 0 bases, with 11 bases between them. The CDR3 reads CASSLYRRLNTEAFF. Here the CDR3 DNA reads TGTGCCAGCAGTTTGTACAGGCGATTGAACACTGAAGCTTTCTTT.

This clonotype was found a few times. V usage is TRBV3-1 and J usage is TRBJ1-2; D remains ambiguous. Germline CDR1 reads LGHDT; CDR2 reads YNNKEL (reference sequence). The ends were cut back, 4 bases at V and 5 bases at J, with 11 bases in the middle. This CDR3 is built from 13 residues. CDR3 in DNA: TGTGCCAGCAGCCTTAGTTCGGCGTATGGCTACACCTTC. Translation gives CASSLSSAYGYTF.

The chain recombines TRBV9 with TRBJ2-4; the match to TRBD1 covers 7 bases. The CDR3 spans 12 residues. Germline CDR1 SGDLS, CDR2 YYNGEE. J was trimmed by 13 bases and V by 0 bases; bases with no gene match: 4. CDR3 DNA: TGTGCCAGCAGCGTAGGAGGGGGCCCACAGTACTTC. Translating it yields CASSVGGGPQYF.

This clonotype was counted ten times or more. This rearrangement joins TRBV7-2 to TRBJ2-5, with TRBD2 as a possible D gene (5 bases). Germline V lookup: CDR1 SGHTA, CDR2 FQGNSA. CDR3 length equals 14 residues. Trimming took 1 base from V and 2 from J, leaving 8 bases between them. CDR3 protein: CASSLGRTQETQYF. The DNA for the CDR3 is TGTGCCAGCAGCTTAGGGCGGACTCAAGAGACCCAGTACTTC.

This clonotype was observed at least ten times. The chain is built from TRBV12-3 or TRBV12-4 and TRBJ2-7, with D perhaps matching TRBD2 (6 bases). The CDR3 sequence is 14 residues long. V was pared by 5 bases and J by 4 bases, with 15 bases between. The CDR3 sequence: CASSRGTWDYEQYF. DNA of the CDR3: TGTGCCAGCAGTCGAGGGACTTGGGATTACGAGCAGTACTTC.

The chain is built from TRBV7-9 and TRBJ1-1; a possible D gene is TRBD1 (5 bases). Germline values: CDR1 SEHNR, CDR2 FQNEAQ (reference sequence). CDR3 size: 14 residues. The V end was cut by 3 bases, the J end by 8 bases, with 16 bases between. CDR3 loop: CASSFEGRRIEAFF. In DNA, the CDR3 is TGTGCCAGCAGCTTTGAGGGGCGGAGAATAGAAGCTTTCTTT.

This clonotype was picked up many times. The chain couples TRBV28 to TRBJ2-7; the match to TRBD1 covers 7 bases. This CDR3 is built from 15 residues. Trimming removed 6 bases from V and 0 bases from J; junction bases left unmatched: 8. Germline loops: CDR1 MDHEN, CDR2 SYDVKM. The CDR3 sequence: CASRDTGQSSYEQYF. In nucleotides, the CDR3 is TGTGCCAGCAGAGATACGGGACAGAGCTCCTACGAGCAGTACTTC.

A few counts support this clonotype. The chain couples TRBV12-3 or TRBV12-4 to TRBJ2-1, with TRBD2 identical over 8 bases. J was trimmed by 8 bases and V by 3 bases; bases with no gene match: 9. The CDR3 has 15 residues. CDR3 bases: TGTGCCAGCAGTTTGGGAGCTAGCGGGTCTCATGAGCAGTTCTTC. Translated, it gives CASSLGASGSHEQFF.

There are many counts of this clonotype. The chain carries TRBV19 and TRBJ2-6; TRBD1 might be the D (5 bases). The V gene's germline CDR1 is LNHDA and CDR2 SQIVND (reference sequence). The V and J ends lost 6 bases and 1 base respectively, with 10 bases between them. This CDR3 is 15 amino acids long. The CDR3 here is CASRLQGSGANVLTF. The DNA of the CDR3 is TGTGCCAGTAGGCTCCAGGGTTCTGGGGCCAACGTCCTGACTTTC.

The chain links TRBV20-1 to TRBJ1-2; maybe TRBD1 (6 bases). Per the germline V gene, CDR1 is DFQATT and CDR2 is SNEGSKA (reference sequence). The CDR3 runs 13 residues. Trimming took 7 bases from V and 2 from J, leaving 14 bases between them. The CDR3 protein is CSVNRQENYGYTF. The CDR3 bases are TGCAGTGTCAATCGACAGGAGAACTATGGCTACACCTTC.

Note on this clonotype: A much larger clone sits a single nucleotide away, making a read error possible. The DNA of the CDR3 is TGTGCCAGCAGCGTAGAAGCGACAAACTACAATGAGCAGTTCTTC. It encodes CASSVEATNYNEQFF. The chain combines TRBV9 with TRBJ2-1; D remains ambiguous. This CDR3 contains 15 residues. The germline CDR1 and CDR2 sequences are SGDLS and YYNGEE. Trimming took 0 bases from V and 3 from J, leaving 10 bases between them. The full variable domain, in which reference TRBV9 and TRBJ2-1 provide the parts outside the CDR3, is DSGVTQTPKHLITATGQRVTLRCSPRSGDLSVYWYQQSLDQGLQFLIQYYNGEERAKGNILERFSAQQFPDLHSELNLSSLELGDSALYFCASSVEATNYNEQFFGPGTRLTVL.

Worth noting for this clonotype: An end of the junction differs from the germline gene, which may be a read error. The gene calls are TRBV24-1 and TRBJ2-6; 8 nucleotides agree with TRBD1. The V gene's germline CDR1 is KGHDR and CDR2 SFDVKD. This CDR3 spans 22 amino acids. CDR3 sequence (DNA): TGTACCACCAGTGATTCTCAGGGACAGGCTCCCACCTCCAACTCTGGGGCCAACGTCCTGACTTTC. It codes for CTTSDSQGQAPTSNSGANVLTF.

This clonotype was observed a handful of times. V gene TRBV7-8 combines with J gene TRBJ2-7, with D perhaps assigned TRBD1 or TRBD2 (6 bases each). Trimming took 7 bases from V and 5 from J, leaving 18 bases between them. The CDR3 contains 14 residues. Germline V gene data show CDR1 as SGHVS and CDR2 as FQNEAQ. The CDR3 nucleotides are TGTGCCAGCAACCCAGGGGACTCCGGGGACGAGCAGTACTTC. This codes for CASNPGDSGDEQYF.

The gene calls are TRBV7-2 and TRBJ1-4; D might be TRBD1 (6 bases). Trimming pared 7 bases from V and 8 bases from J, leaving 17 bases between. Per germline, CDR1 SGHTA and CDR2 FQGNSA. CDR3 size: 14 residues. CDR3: CASTRGGAGEKLFF. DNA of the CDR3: TGTGCCAGCACCCGCGGGGGCGCAGGGGAAAAACTGTTTTTT. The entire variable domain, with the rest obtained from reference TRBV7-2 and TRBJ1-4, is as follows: GAGVSQSPSNKVTEKGKDVELRCDPISGHTALYWYRQSLGQGLEFLIYFQGNSAPDKSGLPSDRFSAERTGGSVSTLTIQRTQQEDSAVYLCASTRGGAGEKLFFGSGTQLSVL.

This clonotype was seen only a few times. CDR3 sequence reads: CASSQDPLAGGNTGELFF. CDR3 in DNA: TGTGCCAGCAGCCAAGATCCGTTAGCGGGGGGTAACACCGGGGAGCTGTTTTTT. The genes are TRBV4-2 and TRBJ2-2; TRBD2 matches at 10 bases. The germline V gene has CDR1 LGHNA and CDR2 YNFKEQ. There are 18 residues in the CDR3. V gave up 0 bases and J gave up 2 bases; unmatched junction bases: 6.

The CDR3, as DNA: TGCAGTGCTAGTGGGACGATCGGGGAGACCCAGTACTTC. Translated, it gives CSASGTIGETQYF. The chain is built from TRBV20-1 and TRBJ2-4; D tentatively reads TRBD1 or TRBD2 (5 bases each). The closer fit of TRBJ2-5 to the DNA end suggests the J call may be wrong. The CDR3 has 13 residues. From germline, CDR1 is DFQATT and CDR2 SNEGSKA (reference sequence).

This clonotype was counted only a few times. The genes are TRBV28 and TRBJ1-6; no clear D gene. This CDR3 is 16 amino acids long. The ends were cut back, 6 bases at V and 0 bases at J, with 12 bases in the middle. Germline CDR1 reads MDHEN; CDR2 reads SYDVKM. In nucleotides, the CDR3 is TGTGCCAGCAGCGTAGACCACAGCTCCTATAATTCACCCCTCCACTTT. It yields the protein CASSVDHSSYNSPLHF. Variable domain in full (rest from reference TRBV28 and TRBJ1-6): DVKVTQSSRYLVKRTGEKVFLECVQDMDHENMFWYRQDPGLGLRLIYFSYDVKMKEKGDIPEGYSVSREKKERFSLILESASTNQTSMYLCASSVDHSSYNSPLHFGNGTRLTVT.

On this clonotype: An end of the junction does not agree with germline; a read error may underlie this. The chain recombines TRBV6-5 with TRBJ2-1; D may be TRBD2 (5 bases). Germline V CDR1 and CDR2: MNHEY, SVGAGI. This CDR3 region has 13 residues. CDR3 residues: CASGTGFYDEQFF. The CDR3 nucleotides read TGTGCCAGCGGTACGGGGTTCTACGATGAGCAGTTCTTC.